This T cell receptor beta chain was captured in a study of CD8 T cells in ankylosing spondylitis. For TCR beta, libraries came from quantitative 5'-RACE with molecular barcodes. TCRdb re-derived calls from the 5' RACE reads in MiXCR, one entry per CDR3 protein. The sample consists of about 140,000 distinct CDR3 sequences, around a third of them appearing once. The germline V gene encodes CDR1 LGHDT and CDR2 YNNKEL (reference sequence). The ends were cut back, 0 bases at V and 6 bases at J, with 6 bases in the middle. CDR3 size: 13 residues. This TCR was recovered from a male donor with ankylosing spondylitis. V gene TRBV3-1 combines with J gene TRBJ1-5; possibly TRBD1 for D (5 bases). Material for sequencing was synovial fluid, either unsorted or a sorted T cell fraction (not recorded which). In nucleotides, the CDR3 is TGTGCCAGCAGCCAAGAGCAGGGTCAGCCCCAGCATTTT. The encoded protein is CASSQEQGQPQHF.